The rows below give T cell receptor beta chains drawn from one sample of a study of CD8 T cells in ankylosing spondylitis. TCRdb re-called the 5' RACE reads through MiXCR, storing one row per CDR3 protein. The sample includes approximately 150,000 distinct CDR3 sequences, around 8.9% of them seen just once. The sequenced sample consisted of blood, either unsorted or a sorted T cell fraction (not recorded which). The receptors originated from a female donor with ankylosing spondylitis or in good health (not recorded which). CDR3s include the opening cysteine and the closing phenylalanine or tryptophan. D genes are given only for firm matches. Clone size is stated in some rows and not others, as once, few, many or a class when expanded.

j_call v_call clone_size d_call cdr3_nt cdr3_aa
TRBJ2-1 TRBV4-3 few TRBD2 TGCGCCAGCAGCCAAGATCAGACTAGCGGGAGGAGGGAGCAGTTCTTC CASSQDQTSGRREQFF
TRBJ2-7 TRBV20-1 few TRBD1 TGCAGTGCTCATGGACAGGGGGAAGGCTCCTACGAGCAGTACTTC CSAHGQGEGSYEQYF
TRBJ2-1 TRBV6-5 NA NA TGTGCCAGCAGTTACTCGATGTCCCCAATCCTTAATGAGCAGTTCTTC CASSYSMSPILNEQFF
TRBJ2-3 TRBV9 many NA TGTGCCAGCACCCAGGGGAGCACAGATACGCAGTATTTT CASTQGSTDTQYF
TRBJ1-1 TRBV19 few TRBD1 TGTGCCAGTAGTTCGGGCCCAGGGGGGGTGAACACTGAAGCTTTCTTT CASSSGPGGVNTEAFF
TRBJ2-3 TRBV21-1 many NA TGTGCCAGCAGCAAAGTCAGCCTTGCTAGCACAGATACGCAGTATTTT CASSKVSLASTDTQYF
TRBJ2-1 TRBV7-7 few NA TGTGCCAGCAGCCCGGGGTGGGGGAATGAGCAGTTCTTC CASSPGWGNEQFF
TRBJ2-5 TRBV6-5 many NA TGTGCCAGCGGGCAGACCCAAGAGACCCAGTACTTC CASGQTQETQYF
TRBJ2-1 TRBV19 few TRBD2 TGTGCCAGTAGTATAGCGGGACTAGCGGTCTACAATGAGCAGTTCTTC CASSIAGLAVYNEQFF
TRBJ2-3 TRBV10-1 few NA TGCGCCAGCTCTCCTCGTTATAGCACAGATACGCAGTATTTT CASSPRYSTDTQYF
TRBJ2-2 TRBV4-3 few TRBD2 TGCGCCAGCAGCCAAACCCGGACTAGCGGATACACCGGGGAGCTGTTTTTT CASSQTRTSGYTGELFF
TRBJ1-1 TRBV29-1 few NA TGCAGCGTTGGGGTTACTGAAGCTTTCTTT CSVGVTEAFF
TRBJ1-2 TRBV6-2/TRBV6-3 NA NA TGTGCCAGCAGTTACTCTGGACGGCTTGGATATGGCTACACCTTC CASSYSGRLGYGYTF
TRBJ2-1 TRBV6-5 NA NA TGTGCCAGCACCGACCCGGGAAATGAGCAGTTCTTC CASTDPGNEQFF
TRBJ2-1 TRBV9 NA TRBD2 TGTGCCAGCAGCGTAGATGTTAGCGGGAGCTCCTACAATGAGCAGTTCTTC CASSVDVSGSSYNEQFF
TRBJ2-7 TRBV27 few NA TGTGCCAGCAGTTTTTCCGTATCGACTGGCGAGCAGTACTTC CASSFSVSTGEQYF
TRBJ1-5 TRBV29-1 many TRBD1 TGCAGCGTTAACGAAGGGGGCCCCGGGGAGCCCCAGCATTTT CSVNEGGPGEPQHF
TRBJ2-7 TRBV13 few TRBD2 TGTGCCAGCAGCCAGATGACTAGCGGGACGTCCTACGAGCAGTACTTC CASSQMTSGTSYEQYF
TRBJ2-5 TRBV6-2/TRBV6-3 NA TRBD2 TGTGCCAGCAGTTCCAAAAGGATAGCGGGAGGCCGGGAGACCCAGTACTTC CASSSKRIAGGRETQYF
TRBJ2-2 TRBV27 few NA TGTGCCAGCACCCTAAAATGGCCGCCGAGACTGGTGAACACCGGGGAGCTGTTTTTT CASTLKWPPRLVNTGELFF
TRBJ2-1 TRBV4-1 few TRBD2 TGCGCCAGCAGCCAGCCTAGCGGGAGCTCCTACAATGAGCAGTTCTTC CASSQPSGSSYNEQFF
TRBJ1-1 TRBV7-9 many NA TGTGCCAGCAGCTCTGCCTTATTTGACAGAGACACTGAAGCTTTCTTT CASSSALFDRDTEAFF
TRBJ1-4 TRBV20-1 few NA TGCAGTGCTCGCCGGGGAGAGGGGGGAGGTGAAAAACTGTTTTTT CSARRGEGGGEKLFF
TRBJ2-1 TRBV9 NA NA TGTGCCAGCAGCGTGACTGACAATGAGCAGTTCTTC CASSVTDNEQFF
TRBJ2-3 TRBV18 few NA TGTGCCAGCTCACCACGGTTGGATGGCGCAGATACGCAGTATTTT CASSPRLDGADTQYF
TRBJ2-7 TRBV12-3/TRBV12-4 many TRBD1 TGTGCCAGCAGTTTGGTGACAGGGCAAACCTACGAGCAGTACTTC CASSLVTGQTYEQYF
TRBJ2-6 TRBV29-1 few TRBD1 TGCAGCGTCACCGACAGGGCGGCGGATGGGGCCAACGTCCTGACTTTC CSVTDRAADGANVLTF
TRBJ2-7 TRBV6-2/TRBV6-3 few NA TGTGCCAGCTCAACTCCGGGGCACCTTCGGGGCTCCTACGAGCAGTACTTC CASSTPGHLRGSYEQYF
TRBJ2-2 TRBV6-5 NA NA TGTGCCAGCAGGGCGGCGGGCGGGGAGCTGTTTTTT CASRAAGGELFF
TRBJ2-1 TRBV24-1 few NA TGTGCCACCAGTGATTTGCCGAGCGATGAGCAGTTCTTC CATSDLPSDEQFF
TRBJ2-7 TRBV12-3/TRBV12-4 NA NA TGTGCCAGCACGCACCCCGGGAACCACTACGAGCAGTACTTC CASTHPGNHYEQYF
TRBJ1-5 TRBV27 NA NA TGTGCCCTCAGGGGTGGTAATCAGCCCCAGCATTTT CALRGGNQPQHF
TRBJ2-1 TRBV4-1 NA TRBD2 TGCGCCAGCAGCCAAGAGGACCCTAGCGGGAGGACCAGGATCTTC CASSQEDPSGRTRIF
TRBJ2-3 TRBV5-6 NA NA TGTGCCAGCAGCTTCCGTTTCGCGTACACAGATACGCAGTATTTT CASSFRFAYTDTQYF
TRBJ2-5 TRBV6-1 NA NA TGTGCCGCCTGGAGGGGGCTAGGGGAGACCCAGTACTTC CAAWRGLGETQYF
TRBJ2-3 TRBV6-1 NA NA TGTGCCAGCGGGACGGGGGACAGCACAGATACGCAGTATTTT CASGTGDSTDTQYF
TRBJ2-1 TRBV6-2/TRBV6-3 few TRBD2 TGTGCCAGCAGTTACCAGGGGGTACTAGCGGGAGCACCCAATGAGCAGTTCTTC CASSYQGVLAGAPNEQFF
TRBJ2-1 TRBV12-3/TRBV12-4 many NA TGTGCCAGCAGTTTGGTGCCCGGAGGGGATGAGCAGTTCTTC CASSLVPGGDEQFF